These 17 T cell receptor beta chains originate from one sample sequenced in a study of blood T cell repertoires in COVID-19. TCRdb's table, derived via immunoSEQ multiplex PCR, lists solely in-frame clones and lacks some. This sample has approximately 500,000 clones, with approximately 91% found just once. The sample was peripheral blood. These receptors were obtained from a woman between 45 and 60 years old with COVID-19, enrolled during active disease.

The chain has TRBV19 and TRBJ2-2, with 8 bases that match TRBD1. The ends lost 3 bases at V and 4 bases at J; junction bases unmatched: 4. The CDR3 contains 15 residues. In germline, CDR1 is LNHDA, CDR2 SQIVND (reference sequence). The CDR3 region is CASSMIRGRTGELFF. In nucleotides, the CDR3 is TGTGCCAGTAGTATGATCAGGGGGCGCACCGGGGAGCTGTTTTTT.

This clone appeared once. This rearrangement joins TRBV18 to TRBJ1-4; TRBD1 might be the D (5 bases). Germline CDR1 and CDR2: KGHSH and LQKENI. Trimming cost V 4 bases and J 4 bases, with 10 bases left between them. CDR3 length equals 14 residues. CDR3 nucleotide sequence: TGTGCCAGCTCACTGGACCAGGGTAATGAAAAACTGTTTTTT. As protein: CASSLDQGNEKLFF.

The rearrangement uses TRBV2 and TRBJ2-1; 10 nucleotides match TRBD2. The CDR3 runs 16 residues. V lost 6 bases, J lost 1 base, and 6 bases stayed unmatched. CDR1 and CDR2 (germline): SNHLY, FYNNEI. CDR3 sequence: CASRTYSGGSYNEQFF. In DNA form, the CDR3 reads TGTGCCAGCAGGACTTATAGCGGGGGGTCCTACAATGAGCAGTTCTTC.

Here the CDR3 reads CASSLSRDRNQPQHF. The DNA for the CDR3 is TGTGCCAGTAGCCTCTCCCGGGACAGAAATCAGCCCCAGCATTTT. The chain carries TRBV19 and TRBJ1-5; TRBD1 matches 7 bases. V lost 6 bases and J lost 4; bases outside the gene matches: 9. This CDR3 region has 15 residues. The germline CDR1 and CDR2 sequences are LNHDA and SQIVND (reference sequence).

The CDR3 here is CASSSQNTGELFF. CDR3 coding DNA: TGTGCCAGCAGCTCACAGAACACCGGGGAGCTGTTTTTT. The chain combines TRBV5-5 with TRBJ2-2; no clear D. V lost 3 bases to trimming and J lost 1 base, with 4 bases between them. CDR1 SGHKS and CDR2 YYEKEE come from the germline V gene (reference sequence). This CDR3 spans 13 amino acids.

This rearrangement joins TRBV11-2 to TRBJ1-4; D is ambiguous. The CDR3 is 15 residues long. Germline loops: CDR1 SGHAT, CDR2 FQNNGV. Trimming removed 0 bases from V and 3 bases from J, with 8 bases in between. The CDR3 region has the DNA TGTGCCAGCAGCTTAGATCCCGGGGCTAATGAAAAACTGTTTTTT. It translates to CASSLDPGANEKLFF.

The chain carries TRBV5-1 and TRBJ2-3, with 13 positions matching TRBD2. V was clipped by 0 bases and J by 5 bases; unmatched bases: 3. The CDR3 totals 16 residues. Germline V gene sequence: CDR1 SGHRS, CDR2 YFSETQ. This CDR3 reads CASSLETSGGRDTQYF. DNA of the CDR3: TGCGCCAGCAGCTTGGAGACTAGCGGGGGGAGAGATACGCAGTATTTT.

The rearrangement uses TRBV24-1 and TRBJ1-5; 7 nucleotides align to TRBD1. The CDR3 runs 17 residues. Germline loops: CDR1 KGHDR, CDR2 SFDVKD. With V trimmed by 4 bases and J by 0 bases, 8 bases remained unmatched. The DNA of the CDR3 is TGTGCCACCAGTGACCCGCCGGGGACAGATAGCAATCAGCCCCAGCATTTT. Translation gives CATSDPPGTDSNQPQHF.

The CDR3 spells CASSQLASGDTQYF. The CDR3 region has the DNA TGTGCCAGCAGCCAGCTAGCTAGTGGCGATACGCAGTATTTT. The genes are TRBV14 and TRBJ2-3; maybe TRBD2 (5 bases). Germline V lookup: CDR1 SGHDN, CDR2 FVKESK. With 3 bases removed from V and 6 bases from J, the gap between germline ends came to 13 bases. CDR3 length: 14 amino acids.

The chain has TRBV30 and TRBJ2-5, with 8 nucleotides matching TRBD2. With 1 base clipped from V and 5 bases from J, the junction kept 3 bases outside the gene matches. There are 13 residues in the CDR3. Germline-derived CDR1 and CDR2 are GTSNPN and SVGIG (reference sequence). The DNA of the CDR3 is TGTGCCTGGAGTGGACAGCGGGGGGAGACCCAGTACTTC. Translated: CAWSGQRGETQYF.

The chain recombines TRBV9 with TRBJ1-5; the D is unclear. This CDR3 has 14 residues. The V gene lost 0 bases and the J gene lost 5 bases, with 9 bases spanning the gap. Germline V gives CDR1 SGDLS, CDR2 YYNGEE. The CDR3 DNA reads TGTGCCAGCAGCGTAGGCAGGTCCTATCAGCCCCAGCATTTT. Protein product: CASSVGRSYQPQHF.

The V and J genes are TRBV11-3 and TRBJ2-2; D is unclear. CDR3 size: 14 residues. V gave up 3 bases and J gave up 2 bases, with 7 bases separating them. Germline CDR1 and CDR2: SGHNT and YENEEA. The CDR3 coding sequence is TGTGCCAGCAGCTTCGGAGTTAACACCGGGGAGCTGTTTTTT. Amino acids: CASSFGVNTGELFF.

The chain joins TRBV4-1 to TRBJ1-2; 8 bases line up with TRBD1. Germline CDR1 reads MGHRA; CDR2 reads YSYEKL. The length of the CDR3 is 14 residues. Trimming removed 1 base from V and 2 bases from J; junction bases left unmatched: 0. CDR3 region: CASSQGTGNYGYTF. The CDR3 DNA follows: TGCGCCAGCAGCCAAGGGACAGGGAACTATGGCTACACCTTC.

V is TRBV11-2 and J is TRBJ1-3; D gene ambiguous. V dropped 4 bases and J dropped 3 bases, with 4 bases sitting between them. Germline V gene sequence: CDR1 SGHAT, CDR2 FQNNGV. This CDR3 has 12 amino acids. The CDR3 DNA sequence: TGTGCCAGCAGCTCGGGTGGAAACACCATATATTTT. This sequence encodes CASSSGGNTIYF.

This clone came up once. The sample holds other DNA sequences that translate to the same CDR3. V usage is TRBV5-1 and J usage is TRBJ2-7; a possible D gene is TRBD1 (6 bases). V was shortened by 4 bases and J by 2 bases, with 13 bases between the two germline ends. This CDR3 region has 14 residues. Looked up from germline, CDR1 is SGHRS and CDR2 is YFSETQ. CDR3 nucleotide sequence: TGCGCCAGCAGCAGGGGGACCGACCCCTACGAGCAGTACTTC. This sequence encodes CASSRGTDPYEQYF.

The chain employs TRBV10-2 and TRBJ1-4; D remains unclear. V gave up 5 bases and J gave up 8 bases, with 15 bases separating them. The CDR3 loop spans 14 amino acids. CDR1 WSHSY and CDR2 SAAADI come from the germline V gene. The chain's CDR3 is CASSYQVGFEKLFF. The CDR3 DNA reads as TGCGCCAGCAGTTATCAGGTAGGATTCGAAAAACTGTTTTTT.

The chain couples TRBV19 to TRBJ1-1; 7 bases line up with TRBD1. This CDR3 has 12 amino acids. Germline CDR1 reads LNHDA; CDR2 reads SQIVND (reference sequence). Trimming cost V 6 bases and J 7 bases; bases outside gene matches: 5. This chain's CDR3 is CASSPGGSEAFF. CDR3 nucleotides: TGTGCCAGTAGCCCAGGGGGAAGTGAAGCTTTCTTT. The full variable domain, with the rest looked up from reference TRBV19 and TRBJ1-1, is DGGITQSPKYLFRKEGQNVTLSCEQNLNHDAMYWYRQDPGQGLRLIYYSQIVNDFQKGDIAEGYSVSREKKESFPLTVTSAQKNPTAFYLCASSPGGSEAFFGQGTRLTVV.